This is a list of T cell receptor beta chains from one sample in a study of shared clonotypes between healthy human individuals. Profiled with immunoSEQ multiplex PCR; TCRdb holds only in-frame clones, not every one. The table records roughly 2.2 million clones, about 90% of them present only once. The sequenced material came from naive CD4+ T cells from PBMCs. Every receptor here comes from a man aged 18 to 30 in good health. Some clones in this sample may be carry-over from other donors' samples. Each CDR3 is given with its conserved first and last residue. The order of the fields is D gene, J gene, CDR3 length, clone size, V gene, CDR3 DNA, CDR3 protein. A D gene is named only where the DNA matches it firmly. Rows give clone size only sometimes, using once, few, many, or a class for an expanded clone.

D: NA
J: TRBJ1-5
length: 15
size: few
V: TRBV19
DNA: TGTGCCAGTAGTATAGGTGACAGAGACAATCAGCCCCAGCATTTT
CDR3: CASSIGDRDNQPQHF

D: TRBD1
J: TRBJ1-2
length: 13
size: NA
V: TRBV28
DNA: TGTGCCAGCAGTTTCACAGGGGGCGATGGCTACACCTTC
CDR3: CASSFTGGDGYTF

D: NA
J: TRBJ1-1
length: 10
size: NA
V: TRBV29-1
DNA: TGCAGCGTACCGGGCCAGATGGCTTTCTTT
CDR3: CSVPGQMAFF

D: TRBD2
J: TRBJ2-7
length: 13
size: NA
V: TRBV6-5
DNA: TGTGCCAGCAGGGCGGGGGGCGCGTACGAGCAGTACTTC
CDR3: CASRAGGAYEQYF

D: NA
J: TRBJ1-4
length: 15
size: NA
V: TRBV28
DNA: TGTGCCAGCAACTTGGGGCGGGGGGCCTCTGAAAAACTGTTTTTT
CDR3: CASNLGRGASEKLFF

D: NA
J: TRBJ2-7
length: 15
size: NA
V: TRBV6-1
DNA: TGTGCCAGCAGTGAATTTGGCGCCCAATCCTACGAGCAGTACTTC
CDR3: CASSEFGAQSYEQYF

D: TRBD2
J: TRBJ2-5
length: 15
size: once
V: TRBV5-1
DNA: TGCGCCAGCAGCCACCTAACGGGAGGGCGAGAGACCCAGTACTTC
CDR3: CASSHLTGGRETQYF

D: NA
J: TRBJ2-1
length: 13
size: NA
V: TRBV29-1
DNA: TGCAGCGTTGAAGATCCGGTGAAGAATGAGCAGTTCTTC
CDR3: CSVEDPVKNEQFF

D: TRBD1
J: TRBJ2-7
length: 13
size: NA
V: TRBV5-1
DNA: TGCGCCAGCAGCTGGGACAGGGCGGGAGAGCAGTACTTC
CDR3: CASSWDRAGEQYF

D: NA
J: TRBJ2-7
length: 14
size: NA
V: TRBV5-1
DNA: TGCGCCAGCAGCCCGTCCGGACCCAGGGGCGAGCAGTACTTC
CDR3: CASSPSGPRGEQYF

D: NA
J: TRBJ1-4
length: 15
size: NA
V: TRBV13
DNA: TGTGCCAGCAGCCCCGGGACGCTCGAACGAGAAAAACTGTTTTTT
CDR3: CASSPGTLEREKLFF

D: NA
J: TRBJ1-3
length: 15
size: NA
V: TRBV7-2
DNA: TGTGCCAGCAGCCTATCGCAAGCCTCTGGAAACACCATATATTTT
CDR3: CASSLSQASGNTIYF

D: TRBD1
J: TRBJ1-2
length: 15
size: NA
V: TRBV19
DNA: TGTGCCAGTAGTCCACAGGGGGCGCACGTGGATGGCTACACCTTC
CDR3: CASSPQGAHVDGYTF

D: TRBD2
J: TRBJ2-1
length: 18
size: NA
V: TRBV5-1
DNA: TGCGCCAGCAGCTTGGCGGCTAGCGGGAGCGCGTCCTACAATGAGCAGTTCTTC
CDR3: CASSLAASGSASYNEQFF

D: NA
J: TRBJ1-2
length: 17
size: NA
V: TRBV19
DNA: TGTGCCAGTTCACCCCCCCCAGGACGACAAGCTAACTATGGCTACACCTTC
CDR3: CASSPPPGRQANYGYTF

D: TRBD1
J: TRBJ1-1
length: 17
size: NA
V: TRBV7-8
DNA: TGTGCCAGCAGCTTACGGACAGGGAGGGCCACTAACACTGAAGCTTTCTTT
CDR3: CASSLRTGRATNTEAFF

D: TRBD2
J: TRBJ2-3
length: 15
size: NA
V: TRBV19
DNA: TGTGCCAGTAGATTTAGCGGGAGAAGCACAGATACGCAGTATTTT
CDR3: CASRFSGRSTDTQYF

D: TRBD2
J: TRBJ2-5
length: 21
size: NA
V: TRBV28
DNA: TGTGCCAGCAGATCCAGAAACGGGACTAGCGGGAGGGCCCGGGGCCAAGAGACCCAGTACTTC
CDR3: CASRSRNGTSGRARGQETQYF

D: NA
J: TRBJ2-2
length: 15
size: NA
V: TRBV5-1
DNA: TGCGCCAGCAGCTCCGTGGTGGCGAACACCGGGGAGCTGTTTTTT
CDR3: CASSSVVANTGELFF

D: NA
J: TRBJ1-2
length: 12
size: NA
V: TRBV28
DNA: TGTGCCCCATCCAGGGCTACCTATGGCTACACCTTC
CDR3: CAPSRATYGYTF

D: NA
J: TRBJ2-2
length: 14
size: NA
V: TRBV7-3
DNA: TGTGCCAGCAGCTTAACAGGGTTCGACGGGGAGCTGTTTTTT
CDR3: CASSLTGFDGELFF

D: TRBD1
J: TRBJ2-7
length: 15
size: once
V: TRBV18
DNA: TGTGCCAGCTCACCAGAGACAGGGGTGGTTTACGAGCAGTACTTC
CDR3: CASSPETGVVYEQYF

D: NA
J: TRBJ2-3
length: 13
size: NA
V: TRBV28
DNA: TGTGCCAGCAGGAATACTTACACAGATACGCAGTATTTT
CDR3: CASRNTYTDTQYF

D: TRBD2
J: TRBJ2-2
length: 17
size: NA
V: TRBV5-1
DNA: TGCGCCAGCAGCCTCACTAGCGGGAGTGGGAACACCGGGGAGCTGTTTTTT
CDR3: CASSLTSGSGNTGELFF

D: NA
J: TRBJ2-7
length: 14
size: NA
V: TRBV18
DNA: TGTGCCAGCTCACCCACGGGCCCCACCGGCGAGCAGTACTTC
CDR3: CASSPTGPTGEQYF

D: NA
J: TRBJ2-2
length: 15
size: NA
V: TRBV28
DNA: TGTGCCAGCAGTAGACAGAATTCGAACACCGGGGAGCTGTTTTTT
CDR3: CASSRQNSNTGELFF

D: TRBD1
J: TRBJ2-7
length: 15
size: NA
V: TRBV4-2
DNA: TGTGCCAGCAGCCAAGTCGGACAGGGTCCCTACGAGCAGTACTTC
CDR3: CASSQVGQGPYEQYF

D: NA
J: TRBJ2-2
length: 11
size: NA
V: TRBV11-1
DNA: TGTGCCAGCAGTTCTCCTGGGGAGCTGTTTTTT
CDR3: CASSSPGELFF

D: NA
J: TRBJ1-4
length: 15
size: NA
V: TRBV9
DNA: TGTGCCAGCAGCGTAGGAGCCGGGATTGCGGAAAAACTGTTTTTT
CDR3: CASSVGAGIAEKLFF

D: NA
J: TRBJ1-3
length: 13
size: NA
V: TRBV7-2
DNA: TGTGCCAGCAGTTCCGCCTCTGGAAACACCATATATTTT
CDR3: CASSSASGNTIYF

D: NA
J: TRBJ2-5
length: 15
size: NA
V: TRBV28
DNA: TGTGCCAGCAGTCGTCCGGGACGGCCCACCGGGGCCCAGTACTTC
CDR3: CASSRPGRPTGAQYF

D: TRBD1
J: TRBJ1-1
length: 15
size: NA
V: TRBV11-2
DNA: TGTGCCAGTAGCCGAGGGGGCGCGGGGGACACTGAAGCTTTCTTT
CDR3: CASSRGGAGDTEAFF

D: NA
J: TRBJ2-7
length: 12
size: NA
V: TRBV28
DNA: TGTGCCAGCACGACCAAGGGCTACGAGCAGTACTTC
CDR3: CASTTKGYEQYF

D: NA
J: TRBJ2-2
length: 15
size: NA
V: TRBV11-2
DNA: TGTGCCAGCAGCTTAGTGGCTATGAACACCGGGGAGCTGTTTTTT
CDR3: CASSLVAMNTGELFF

D: NA
J: TRBJ2-3
length: 14
size: NA
V: TRBV11-2
DNA: TGTGCCAGCAGCTTAGCAGCGCGGGCGACTACGCAGTATTTT
CDR3: CASSLAARATTQYF

D: TRBD2
J: TRBJ2-7
length: 15
size: NA
V: TRBV7-2
DNA: TGTGCCAGCAGCCGAGGGACTACCTACCCCTACGAGCAGTACTTC
CDR3: CASSRGTTYPYEQYF

D: TRBD1
J: TRBJ1-4
length: 14
size: NA
V: TRBV2
DNA: TGTGCCAGCAGTGACAGGGGGTCGGTTAGAAAACTGTTTTTT
CDR3: CASSDRGSVRKLFF

D: NA
J: TRBJ2-7
length: 12
size: NA
V: TRBV2
DNA: TGTGCCAGCAGTCTCCCCCGTTACGAGCAGTACTTC
CDR3: CASSLPRYEQYF

D: NA
J: TRBJ1-2
length: 12
size: NA
V: TRBV2
DNA: TGTGCCAGCAGTGAGCGGTTGTTTTACAATACCTTC
CDR3: CASSERLFYNTF

D: TRBD1
J: TRBJ1-2
length: 15
size: NA
V: TRBV7-7
DNA: TGTGCCAGCATCTCACGTAGGGGGCCTGGTGGTGGCTACACCTTC
CDR3: CASISRRGPGGGYTF

D: NA
J: TRBJ2-1
length: 16
size: NA
V: TRBV5-1
DNA: TGCGCCAGCAGCCCCTCGCCGGGACAATCCTACAATGAGCAGTTCTTC
CDR3: CASSPSPGQSYNEQFF

D: NA
J: TRBJ1-1
length: 14
size: NA
V: TRBV6-6
DNA: TGTGCCAGCGGAAGAGAATTGGAGGGCACTGAAGCTTTCTTT
CDR3: CASGRELEGTEAFF

D: TRBD2
J: TRBJ2-7
length: 15
size: NA
V: TRBV7-2
DNA: TGTGCCAGCAGCTTCGGACTAGCGGGAGCCCCCGAGCAGTACTTC
CDR3: CASSFGLAGAPEQYF

D: NA
J: TRBJ2-7
length: 14
size: NA
V: TRBV18
DNA: TGTGCCAGCTCACCGGGGCAGAGTCCCTACGAGCAGTACTTC
CDR3: CASSPGQSPYEQYF

D: NA
J: TRBJ2-5
length: 13
size: NA
V: TRBV6-5
DNA: TGTGCCAGCAGGGTCAGGGCTTCGGGGACCCAGTACTTC
CDR3: CASRVRASGTQYF

D: NA
J: TRBJ1-5
length: 13
size: NA
V: TRBV28
DNA: TGTGCCAGCAGTTTATTATCCGAAATACCCCAGCATTTT
CDR3: CASSLLSEIPQHF

D: TRBD2
J: TRBJ2-1
length: 15
size: NA
V: TRBV28
DNA: TGTGCCAGCAGCCGGACTAGCGGGGCCTACAATGAGCAGTTCTTC
CDR3: CASSRTSGAYNEQFF

D: NA
J: TRBJ1-2
length: 14
size: NA
V: TRBV9
DNA: TGTGCCAGCAGCGTAATCGGGGAAAACTATGGCTACACCTTC
CDR3: CASSVIGENYGYTF

D: NA
J: TRBJ2-7
length: 12
size: once
V: TRBV2
DNA: TGTGCCAGCAAGTTAGGGGTCTACGAGCAGTACTTC
CDR3: CASKLGVYEQYF

D: NA
J: TRBJ2-7
length: 14
size: NA
V: TRBV5-1
DNA: TGCGCCAGCAGTGGGCGAGAACCCTCCTACGAGCAGTACTTC
CDR3: CASSGREPSYEQYF

D: NA
J: TRBJ1-4
length: 14
size: NA
V: TRBV30
DNA: TGTGCCTGGAGTGAAGGGGTCGGGAATGAAAAACTGTTTTTT
CDR3: CAWSEGVGNEKLFF

D: NA
J: TRBJ1-4
length: 14
size: NA
V: TRBV28
DNA: TGTGCCAGCAGTTTTAGGGTGAGGGTTGAAAAACTGTTTTTT
CDR3: CASSFRVRVEKLFF

D: TRBD2
J: TRBJ2-7
length: 17
size: NA
V: TRBV5-1
DNA: TGCGCCAGCAGCCGGGACAGACCCGTTTCTAGCGGGAACGAGCAGTACTTC
CDR3: CASSRDRPVSSGNEQYF

D: NA
J: TRBJ2-3
length: 12
size: NA
V: TRBV7-8
DNA: TGTGCCAGCAGTTTGAGAGCAGATACGCAGTATTTT
CDR3: CASSLRADTQYF

D: TRBD2
J: TRBJ2-5
length: 16
size: once
V: TRBV9
DNA: TGTGCCAGCAGCGTAGTGGGGCTAGCGGGAGTCGAGACCCAGTACTTC
CDR3: CASSVVGLAGVETQYF

D: TRBD1
J: TRBJ1-2
length: 13
size: NA
V: TRBV27
DNA: TGTGCCAGCAGTCGAACAGGGGGCAATGGCTACACCTTC
CDR3: CASSRTGGNGYTF

D: NA
J: TRBJ2-1
length: 14
size: NA
V: TRBV5-1
DNA: TGCGCCAGCAGCTTGGGTGGGACATTTAATGAGCAGTTCTTC
CDR3: CASSLGGTFNEQFF

D: TRBD1
J: TRBJ1-2
length: 16
size: NA
V: TRBV7-2
DNA: TGTGCCAGCAGCTCTAACACACAGGGGAGTGGCTATGGCTACACCTTC
CDR3: CASSSNTQGSGYGYTF